The rows below give T cell receptor beta chains drawn from one sample of a study of patients and donors after allogeneic stem cell transplantation. TCRdb redid the calling of the RT-PCR reads with MiXCR, one entry per CDR3 protein. The sample lists 390,000 or so distinct CDR3 sequences, roughly 17% seen once, with 7.2% in the top ten. Sequencing used blood, either unsorted or a sorted T cell fraction (not recorded which). These receptors were taken from a human donor who was either an allogeneic HSCT recipient or a stem cell or donor lymphocyte infusion donor (not recorded which). It is not recorded whose cells these are; they may come from a transplant donor. Both conserved end residues are part of each CDR3. D genes are given only for firm matches. Clone size, where shown, is once, few, many, or a class for clones that have expanded.

TRBJ2-7,TRBV12-3/TRBV12-4,few,TRBD2,CASSPGGRASSYEQYF,TGTGCCAGCAGCCCGGGGGGGCGGGCCTCCTCCTACGAGCAGTACTTC
TRBJ2-5,TRBV19,NA,NA,CASSISGAQTQYF,TGTGCCAGTAGTATTTCAGGGGCACAGACCCAGTACTTC
TRBJ2-6,TRBV7-7,few,NA,CASSLDPLHDSLSGANVLTF,TGTGCCAGCAGCTTAGATCCGCTCCACGACTCTCTCTCTGGGGCCAACGTCCTGACTTTC
TRBJ2-1,TRBV5-4,NA,NA,CASSSSGTIYNEQFF,TGTGCCAGCAGCTCGTCCGGGACAATTTACAATGAGCAGTTCTTC
TRBJ1-5,TRBV19,few,TRBD1,CASRGQGIQPQHF,TGTGCCAGTAGGGGACAGGGTATTCAGCCCCAGCATTTT
TRBJ1-2,TRBV6-2/TRBV6-3,NA,NA,CASSHPGRGDGYTF,TGTGCCAGCAGTCACCCGGGCAGGGGCGATGGCTACACCTTC
TRBJ2-2,TRBV3-1,many,TRBD1,CASSRKRGQGWIGELFF,TGTGCCAGCAGCCGCAAAAGGGGACAGGGATGGATCGGGGAGCTGTTTTTT
TRBJ1-1,TRBV7-9,few,NA,CASSPDRQTNTEAFF,TGTGCCAGCAGTCCCGACAGGCAAACGAACACTGAAGCTTTCTTT
TRBJ1-2,TRBV5-1,NA,TRBD1,CASSRYRGPNYGYTF,TGCGCCAGCAGCAGATACAGGGGCCCAAACTATGGCTACACCTTC
TRBJ1-1,TRBV19,NA,NA,CASSLPGTPNTEAFF,TGTGCCAGTAGCTTACCCGGGACCCCGAACACTGAAGCTTTCTTT
TRBJ1-1,TRBV3-1,NA,NA,CASSLDESTEAFF,TGTGCCAGCAGCCTGGACGAGAGTACTGAAGCTTTCTTT
TRBJ2-7,TRBV7-8,few,NA,CASSLATVTYEQYF,TGTGCCAGCAGCTTAGCTACGGTTACCTACGAGCAGTACTTC
TRBJ2-5,TRBV7-8,few,TRBD2,CASSLKPSAGGQETQYF,TGTGCCAGCAGCTTAAAACCGTCAGCGGGGGGCCAAGAGACCCAGTACTTC
TRBJ1-3,TRBV6-5,few,NA,CASSYNSGGPGNTIYF,TGTGCCAGCAGTTATAACTCCGGGGGGCCTGGAAACACCATATATTTT
TRBJ2-3,TRBV4-3,many,NA,CASSQDLPDTQYF,TGCGCCAGCAGCCAAGACCTCCCAGATACGCAGTATTTT
TRBJ2-5,TRBV6-5,few,NA,CASSYPGAGTQYF,TGTGCCAGCAGTTACCCAGGGGCGGGGACCCAGTACTTC
TRBJ2-1,TRBV30,once,TRBD1,CAWRGTGGREQFF,TGTGCCTGGAGGGGGACAGGGGGCCGCGAGCAGTTCTTC
TRBJ2-7,TRBV12-3/TRBV12-4,few,TRBD2,CASSFTSGPYEQYF,TGTGCCAGCAGTTTTACTAGCGGACCCTACGAGCAGTACTTC
TRBJ2-7,TRBV12-5,many,TRBD2,CASGLGTSGRYEQYF,TGTGCTAGTGGTCTAGGGACTAGCGGGAGATACGAGCAGTACTTC
TRBJ1-1,TRBV4-2,NA,NA,CAMTTGGSNLNTEAFF,TGTGCCATGACAACCGGGGGCTCTAACTTGAACACTGAAGCTTTCTTT
TRBJ2-3,TRBV10-3,NA,NA,CAISELNSKNTQYF,TGTGCCATCAGTGAGCTGAACTCGAAAAATACGCAGTATTTT
TRBJ1-4,TRBV9,few,NA,CASSVDGTNEKLFF,TGTGCCAGCAGCGTTGACGGAACTAATGAAAAACTGTTTTTT
TRBJ2-3,TRBV7-3,NA,TRBD2,CASRPPGLAGATDTQYF,TGTGCCAGCAGACCACCGGGACTAGCGGGAGCCACAGATACGCAGTATTTT
TRBJ1-2,TRBV7-2,few,TRBD1,CASSAGRGGGYTF,TGTGCCAGCAGCGCCGGCAGGGGGGGCGGCTACACCTTC
TRBJ2-7,TRBV20-1,few,NA,CSARDRGRSYEQYF,TGCAGTGCTAGAGATAGGGGACGTTCCTACGAGCAGTACTTC
TRBJ2-2,TRBV29-1,many,TRBD2,CSVMAAGAVGELFF,TGCAGCGTTATGGCTGCGGGAGCGGTCGGGGAGCTGTTTTTT
TRBJ1-4,TRBV6-5,NA,NA,CASSYVYGRTSEKLFF,TGTGCCAGCAGTTACGTCTATGGCAGAACCAGTGAAAAACTGTTTTTT
TRBJ2-1,TRBV4-2,few,NA,CASSPRLGIEQFF,TGTGCCAGCAGCCCGCGGCTCGGAATTGAGCAGTTCTTC
TRBJ1-5,TRBV12-3/TRBV12-4,NA,TRBD1,CASSYRGHGQPQRF,TGTGCCAGCAGCTACAGGGGGCACGGTCAGCCCCAGCGTTTT
TRBJ2-1,TRBV20-1,NA,TRBD2,CSAQTSGGEQFF,TGCAGTGCTCAGACTAGCGGTGGTGAGCAGTTCTTC
TRBJ1-1,TRBV3-1,NA,TRBD1,CASSPRDRGWNTEAFF,TGTGCCAGCAGCCCCAGGGACAGGGGATGGAACACTGAAGCTTTCTTT
TRBJ1-2,TRBV6-1,few,TRBD1,CASRPSFGQGAGGYTF,TGTGCCAGCAGACCCAGTTTCGGACAGGGGGCGGGTGGCTACACCTTC
TRBJ1-6,TRBV4-1,few,NA,CASSHVINSPLHF,TGCGCCAGCAGCCACGTTATTAATTCACCCCTCCACTTT
TRBJ1-1,TRBV6-2/TRBV6-3,few,NA,CASRGPGTLNTEAFF,TGTGCCAGCAGGGGACCCGGGACACTTAACACTGAAGCTTTCTTT
TRBJ2-7,TRBV6-5,NA,NA,CASSRDPYEQYF,TGTGCCAGCAGCCGCGATCCCTACGAGCAGTACTTC